Listed below are T cell receptor beta chains from one sample, sequenced in a study of CD8 T cells in ankylosing spondylitis. TCRdb recomputed calls from the 5' RACE reads with MiXCR, one row per CDR3 protein. The table includes roughly 90,000 distinct CDR3 sequences, about 9% detected once. Sequenced input: blood, either unsorted or a sorted T cell fraction (not recorded which). Receptor source: a male donor with ankylosing spondylitis. Each CDR3 is given with its conserved first and last residue. A D gene is named only where the DNA matches it firmly. Size tells how often a clone was seen (once, few, many) or the class of an expanded clone, and some rows leave it out.

cdr3_length: 15; clone_size: many; j_call: TRBJ1-1; v_call: TRBV27; d_call: NA; cdr3_nt: TGTGCCAGCAGTTTATATCCAGGGTCGAACACTGAAGCTTTCTTT; cdr3_aa: CASSLYPGSNTEAFF
cdr3_length: 11; clone_size: many; j_call: TRBJ2-3; v_call: TRBV12-3/TRBV12-4; d_call: NA; cdr3_nt: TGTGCCAGCAGTTTCAGTCTAGCCCAGTATTTT; cdr3_aa: CASSFSLAQYF
cdr3_length: 17; clone_size: many; j_call: TRBJ1-2; v_call: TRBV6-1; d_call: NA; cdr3_nt: TGTGCCAGCAGTGGCCCCCGAGGACGGACAGCTAACTATGGCTACACCTTC; cdr3_aa: CASSGPRGRTANYGYTF
cdr3_length: 15; clone_size: many; j_call: TRBJ2-7; v_call: TRBV3-1; d_call: TRBD2; cdr3_nt: TGTGCCAGCAGCCAAGGTGATAGCGGGAGGAACGAGCAGTACTTC; cdr3_aa: CASSQGDSGRNEQYF
cdr3_length: 16; clone_size: few; j_call: TRBJ2-1; v_call: TRBV13; d_call: TRBD2; cdr3_nt: TGTGCCAGCAGCTTAGCGGCTAGCGGGCGAGCAGATGAGCAGTTCTTC; cdr3_aa: CASSLAASGRADEQFF
cdr3_length: 16; clone_size: NA; j_call: TRBJ1-2; v_call: TRBV27; d_call: NA; cdr3_nt: TGTGCCAGCAGTTTATCGCAGGACATACCTAACTATGGCTACACCTTC; cdr3_aa: CASSLSQDIPNYGYTF
cdr3_length: 15; clone_size: NA; j_call: TRBJ1-5; v_call: TRBV2; d_call: NA; cdr3_nt: TGTGCCAGCAGTAGGGTTACATATAGCAATCAGCCCCAGCATTTT; cdr3_aa: CASSRVTYSNQPQHF
cdr3_length: 15; clone_size: few; j_call: TRBJ2-1; v_call: TRBV11-2; d_call: TRBD2; cdr3_nt: TGTGCCAGCGGCACCGGCGGGGGGGTTTACAATGAGCAGTTCTTC; cdr3_aa: CASGTGGGVYNEQFF
cdr3_length: 14; clone_size: few; j_call: TRBJ1-5; v_call: TRBV5-5; d_call: TRBD1; cdr3_nt: TGTGCCAGCAGCTTATCCACAGGGGTGCAGCCCCAGCATTTT; cdr3_aa: CASSLSTGVQPQHF
cdr3_length: 14; clone_size: NA; j_call: TRBJ2-1; v_call: TRBV20-1; d_call: NA; cdr3_nt: TGCAGTGCTAGAAACAGGAACAACTACAATGAGCAGTTCTTC; cdr3_aa: CSARNRNNYNEQFF
cdr3_length: 15; clone_size: NA; j_call: TRBJ2-7; v_call: TRBV7-9; d_call: TRBD1; cdr3_nt: TGTGCCAGCAGCCAAGGACAGGGCCTTTCCTACGAGCAGTACTTC; cdr3_aa: CASSQGQGLSYEQYF
cdr3_length: 14; clone_size: few; j_call: TRBJ2-1; v_call: TRBV6-5; d_call: TRBD1; cdr3_nt: TGTGCCAGCAGTTTCGCGACAGGGGGCGATGAGCAGTTCTTC; cdr3_aa: CASSFATGGDEQFF